Each of the 10 T cell receptor beta chains below was sequenced from the same sample in a study of blood T cells in healthy people across ages. The authors ran a second PCR of roughly 6 to 11 cycles using a sample-barcoded 5' primer and a J-beta primer mix. TCRdb passed the 5' RACE reads through MiXCR, listing each CDR3 protein once. The profile shows more than 800,000 distinct CDR3 sequences, under 35% of them singletons. The source material was blood. The receptors shown here come from a woman aged 80 or older in good health.

This clonotype showed up just a few times. A much larger clone sits a single nucleotide away, making a read error possible. J is TRBJ2-7 and V is TRBV18; D is undetermined. V was pared by 0 bases and J by 7 bases, with 10 bases between. Germline V lookup: CDR1 KGHSH, CDR2 LQKENI. CDR3 length equals 13 residues. The CDR3 protein is CASSPPMAVEQYF. In DNA, the CDR3 is TGTGCCAGCTCACCACCGATGGCCGTAGAGCAGTACTTC.

The chain employs TRBV27 and TRBJ1-6; perhaps TRBD1 as D (6 bases). The CDR3 spans 20 residues. V shed 5 bases and J shed 0 bases, with 23 bases lying between them. Germline V gene data show CDR1 as MNHEY and CDR2 as SMNVEV (reference sequence). The CDR3 sequence is CASSVLGGSSQSSYNSPLHF. In DNA, the CDR3 is TGTGCCAGCAGTGTTCTAGGGGGGTCGAGTCAGAGCTCCTATAATTCACCCCTCCACTTT.

This clonotype appeared many times. The chain combines TRBV6-1 with TRBJ2-7, with 10 bases fitting TRBD2. This CDR3 region has 13 residues. From germline, CDR1 is MNHNS and CDR2 SASEGT. Unmatched junction bases numbered 6, after V lost 7 bases and J lost 6 bases. Here the CDR3 DNA reads TGTGCCAGCATAAGCCTAGCGGGGGCCGAGCAGTACTTC. It translates to CASISLAGAEQYF.

In this sample, this clonotype turned up a few times. The V gene is TRBV6-1, the J gene TRBJ2-4; no clear D gene. The CDR3 is made up of 14 amino acids. Germline lookup yields CDR1 MNHNS and CDR2 SASEGT. Deletions cut 4 bases from V and 1 base from J, with 8 bases between. CDR3 sequence reads: CASSGAGAKNIQYF. CDR3 nucleotides: TGTGCCAGCAGTGGGGCTGGGGCCAAAAACATTCAGTACTTC.

As regards this clonotype: A read error may account for a junction end that differs from germline. The chain is built from TRBV12-3 or TRBV12-4 and TRBJ1-5; TRBD1 is a possible D gene (6 bases). This CDR3 is built from 18 residues. Here the CDR3 reads CANSSLNRDTLSNQPQHF. Written as DNA, the CDR3 is TGTGCCAACAGTTCCTTAAACCGGGACACTCTTAGCAATCAGCCCCAGCATTTT.

This clonotype was found a few times. The J gene is TRBJ1-6, the V gene TRBV6-1; D call uncertain. V was shortened by 2 bases and J by 10 bases, with 24 bases between the two germline ends. This CDR3 is built from 18 residues. CDR1 is MNHNS, CDR2 SASEGT, per germline. CDR3 protein: CASSESGGSTVTWSPLHF. For the CDR3, the DNA is TGTGCCAGCAGTGAAAGTGGAGGGTCCACCGTCACTTGGTCACCCCTCCACTTT.

This clonotype was counted a few times. This CDR3 reads CATSGDTHGKLFF. CDR3 sequence (DNA): TGTGCCACCAGTGGGGACACCCATGGAAAACTGTTTTTT. This chain links TRBV24-1 with TRBJ1-4, with a weak D call TRBD1 (6 bases). CDR1 and CDR2 from the germline V gene are KGHDR and SFDVKD. V dropped 5 bases and J dropped 10 bases, with 13 bases sitting between them. CDR3 size: 13 residues.

The rearrangement uses TRBV14 and TRBJ1-1, with D unclear. The V end was cut by 3 bases, the J end by 10 bases, with 15 bases between. Per germline, CDR1 SGHDN and CDR2 FVKESK. The CDR3 is made up of 13 amino acids. The CDR3 DNA reads as TGTGCCAGCAGCCAGTCATCAACCTCGGGAGCTTTCTTT. It yields the protein CASSQSSTSGAFF.

This clonotype showed up just a few times. The gene calls are TRBV5-1 and TRBJ1-1; TRBD1 is a possible D gene (5 bases). The germline CDR1 and CDR2 sequences are SGHRS and YFSETQ. V lost 0 bases and J lost 7, with 10 bases in between. The CDR3 has 13 amino acids. The CDR3 DNA reads TGCGCCAGCAGCTTGGTAGGGACCCATGAAGCTTTCTTT. It specifies CASSLVGTHEAFF.

This clonotype appeared a few times. The J gene is TRBJ1-1, the V gene TRBV5-1; 7 nucleotides line up with TRBD1. The CDR3 spans 15 residues. Germline V gene sequence: CDR1 SGHRS, CDR2 YFSETQ. The trim removed 9 bases at V and 7 bases at J, leaving 18 bases unmatched. The CDR3 reads CATERGEGAVGEAFF. The CDR3 DNA is TGCGCCACCGAGAGGGGCGAGGGGGCTGTAGGTGAAGCTTTCTTT. The full variable domain, completed using reference TRBV5-1 and TRBJ1-1, is KAGVTQTPRYLIKTRGQQVTLSCSPISGHRSVSWYQQTPGQGLQFLFEYFSETQRNKGNFPGRFSGRQFSNSRSEMNVSTLELGDSALYLCATERGEGAVGEAFFGQGTRLTVV.